This TCR beta chain was recorded in a study of vaccination effects on CD4 cells after COVID-19. Study details: In culture with 9.5 to 10 IU/ml IL-2 and around 10 ug/ml peptides, PBMC were grown at a few million per well.

Worth noting for this clone: Its antigen is still unknown.

Investigators separated out CD4+ T cells once less than 11 days of culture had passed. Assay: immunoSEQ multiplex PCR; the TCRdb copy retains only in-frame clones and omits some. The data show more than 35,000 clones, about 70% seen once. Source: CD4+ T cells from PBMCs cultured without peptide, taken before COVID-19 vaccination. The TCR comes from a human donor who received a COVID-19 vaccine.

CDR3 protein: CASSQDLAGVTDTQYF. The DNA of the CDR3 is TGTGCCAGCAGCCAAGATCTAGCGGGAGTCACAGATACGCAGTATTTT. The chain joins TRBV3-1 (or the pseudogene TRBV3-2) to TRBJ2-3, with 10 bases aligning to TRBD2. In germline, CDR1 is LGHDT, CDR2 YNNKEL (reference sequence). V dropped 0 bases and J dropped 2; count of bases not matched to a gene: 2. The CDR3 runs to 16 residues.